Reported below is one T cell receptor (beta chain). Treatment in this sample: randomized to nivolumab then ipilimumab (arm A) or the reverse (arm B). Patients had received no earlier DNA-damaging chemotherapy. PBMC sorting kept live CD3+CD8+ cells without CD19 or CD56. The data were produced by immunoSEQ multiplex PCR, yet TCRdb's version contains in-frame clones alone and is incomplete. The sample records about 17,000 clones, approximately 80% being singletons. The sample belongs to a study of sequential checkpoint blockade in melanoma. Looking at the study overall: Patients were randomized 1:1 to nivolumab-then-ipilimumab or ipilimumab-then-nivolumab first-line. After both sequences, patients received maintenance nivolumab.

This CDR3 has 14 residues. Unmatched junction bases numbered 7, after V lost 7 bases and J lost 2 bases. Germline V lookup: CDR1 MDHEN, CDR2 SYDVKM. This receptor was taken from a human donor with melanoma. The chain employs TRBV28 and TRBJ2-7; 8 nucleotides match TRBD1. The sequencing here drew on CD8+ T cells sorted from blood (inferred from file names), taken from a patient given nivolumab and ipilimumab in sequence. The CDR3 sequence is CASTSGTGTYEQYF. CDR3 DNA sequence: TGTGCCAGCACTTCCGGGACAGGAACCTACGAGCAGTACTTC.